These 15 T cell receptor beta chains were sequenced from one sample in a study of siplizumab effects on memory and regulatory T cells. Mixed lymphocyte reaction cells were cocultured at 37°C for five to seven days. Repertoires were generated with immunoSEQ multiplex PCR, while TCRdb's copy carries only in-frame clones and drops some. The table shows 9,000 to 13,000 clones, with around 40% occurring only once. The antigens for these receptors are not known. Sample: CFSE-low (dividing) CD8+ T cells sorted from an allogeneic mixed lymphocyte reaction. All receptors derive from a human donor in good health; the cells came from an allogeneic mixed lymphocyte reaction.

This chain connects TRBV5-6 to TRBJ2-3; TRBD2 matches 8 bases. The germline CDR1 and CDR2 sequences are SGHDT and YYEEEE. Trimming at V came to 4 bases and at J to 5 bases, leaving 6 bases not matched to a gene. The CDR3 spans 14 residues. This CDR3 is CASSQTGTRDTQYF. In nucleotides, the CDR3 is TGTGCCAGCAGCCAAACCGGGACTAGAGATACGCAGTATTTT.

As to this clone: A single base separates this from a much larger clone, so it may be a read error. Distinct nucleotide sequences in the sample also encode this CDR3. This chain connects TRBV5-4 to TRBJ2-7, with D perhaps matching TRBD2 (6 bases). There are 14 residues in the CDR3. Deletions cut 4 bases from V and 5 bases from J, with 16 bases between. Germline V gene data show CDR1 as SGHNT and CDR2 as YYREEE (reference sequence). In nucleotides, the CDR3 is TGTGCCAGCAGCCAAGATCTGGGAGGTAACGAGCAGTACTTC. Encoded protein: CASSQDLGGNEQYF.

The chain joins TRBV13 to TRBJ2-3; no clear D. This CDR3 has 15 residues. The germline V gene encodes CDR1 PRHDT and CDR2 FYEKMQ (reference sequence). V gave up 4 bases and J gave up 1 base, with 12 bases separating them. The CDR3 sequence is CASSSHPRGTDTQYF. CDR3 DNA sequence: TGTGCCAGCAGCTCACACCCCCGAGGCACAGATACGCAGTATTTT.

V usage is TRBV11-1 and J usage is TRBJ2-5, with D tentatively TRBD2 (5 bases). TRBJ2-7 matches the DNA end more closely, so the J call is doubtful. Per the germline V gene, CDR1 is SGHAT and CDR2 is FQDESV (reference sequence). The CDR3 runs 14 residues. CDR3 protein: CASSLDRGLYEQYF. DNA of the CDR3: TGTGCCAGCAGCTTAGATCGAGGGTTATACGAGCAGTACTTC.

The chain employs TRBV28 and TRBJ2-7, with D possibly matching TRBD1 (6 bases). This CDR3 is 13 amino acids long. Trimming stripped 5 bases from V and 3 bases from J, with 11 bases between. Per the germline V gene, CDR1 is MDHEN and CDR2 is SYDVKM. The CDR3 region is CASSPGQLYEQYF. The CDR3 DNA is TGTGCCAGCAGTCCAGGACAGCTCTACGAGCAGTACTTC.

By share of the sample, this clone is medium-sized (0.01 to 0.1%). This rearrangement joins TRBV11-1 to TRBJ1-3, with D uncertain. The CDR3 runs to 14 residues. The germline V and J ends were trimmed by 5 bases and 3 bases, with 11 bases remaining between them. Germline CDR1 SGHAT, CDR2 FQDESV (reference sequence). The CDR3 is CASSQRGGGNTIYF. The CDR3 nucleotides are TGTGCCAGCAGCCAACGGGGAGGTGGAAACACCATATATTTT.

J is TRBJ2-3 and V is TRBV27; D possibly uses TRBD1 or TRBD2 (5 bases each). Germline values: CDR1 MNHEY, CDR2 SMNVEV (reference sequence). Trimming stripped 2 bases from V and 6 bases from J, with 15 bases between. CDR3 length equals 15 residues. CDR3 protein: CASSLGTDLGDTQYF. For the CDR3, the DNA is TGTGCCAGCAGTTTAGGGACGGATCTGGGGGATACGCAGTATTTT.

This clone was observed a handful of times. The chain is built from TRBV7-9 and TRBJ2-2; no clear D gene. Germline V CDR1 and CDR2: SEHNR, FQNEAQ (reference sequence). This CDR3 has 11 residues. V was pared by 2 bases and J by 6 bases, with 1 base between. The CDR3 nucleotides are TGTGCCAGCAGCTTACCCGGGGAGCTGTTTTTT. This sequence encodes CASSLPGELFF.

The chain combines TRBV5-4 with TRBJ2-7; 7 nucleotides line up with TRBD2. The CDR3 length is 15 residues. V lost 4 bases, J lost 2 bases, and 9 bases stayed unmatched. Germline lookup yields CDR1 SGHNT and CDR2 YYREEE (reference sequence). The DNA for the CDR3 is TGTGCCAGCAGCCCGGGGGGTAGCGCTGCCTACGAGCAGTACTTC. This gives the protein CASSPGGSAAYEQYF.

The chain has TRBV6-5 and TRBJ2-6; perhaps TRBD1 as D (5 bases). V lost 11 bases and J lost 0, with 11 bases in between. This CDR3 has 14 amino acids. Germline CDR1 MNHEY, CDR2 SVGAGI. In DNA form, the CDR3 reads TGTGCCGCAGGGTCGTCCTCTGGGGCCAACGTCCTGACTTTC. Protein sequence: CAAGSSSGANVLTF.

In this sample, this clone turned up a few times. This chain links TRBV19 with TRBJ2-5, with TRBD2 matching 13 bases. The CDR3 has 17 residues. CDR1 and CDR2 (germline): LNHDA, SQIVND (reference sequence). Germline trimming cut 3 bases from V and 4 bases from J; bases unmatched to any gene: 8. The CDR3 sequence: CASSITSGGAKGETQYF. CDR3 bases: TGTGCCAGTAGTATTACTAGCGGGGGGGCGAAAGGAGAGACCCAGTACTTC.

The chain has TRBV5-1 and TRBJ2-3; D unclear. CDR3 size: 15 residues. Germline V gene sequence: CDR1 SGHRS, CDR2 YFSETQ. Trimming stripped 0 bases from V and 5 bases from J, with 13 bases between. CDR3 residues: CASSLDGPFGDTQYF. CDR3 bases: TGCGCCAGCAGCTTGGATGGGCCGTTTGGAGATACGCAGTATTTT.

The rearrangement links TRBV5-4 to TRBJ1-3; 8 bases line up with TRBD1. V was pared by 1 base and J by 0 bases, with 0 bases of the junction left unmatched. The CDR3 consists of 15 residues. The germline V gene encodes CDR1 SGHNT and CDR2 YYREEE (reference sequence). The CDR3 loop reads CASSLTGGSGNTIYF. CDR3 in DNA: TGTGCCAGCAGCTTGACAGGGGGCTCTGGAAACACCATATATTTT.

The rearrangement links TRBV19 to TRBJ2-1; D is uncertain. CDR3 length: 14 residues. From germline, CDR1 is LNHDA and CDR2 SQIVND (reference sequence). V was shortened by 3 bases and J by 8 bases, with 14 bases between the two germline ends. This chain's CDR3 is CASSIVGSLDEQFF. The CDR3 DNA follows: TGTGCCAGTAGTATCGTCGGTAGCTTGGATGAGCAGTTCTTC.

This clone showed up just a few times. The chain links TRBV5-1 to TRBJ1-1, with 8 bases identical to TRBD1. The CDR3 has 16 amino acids. Germline loops: CDR1 SGHRS, CDR2 YFSETQ. The ends lost 4 bases at V and 5 bases at J; junction bases unmatched: 13. This CDR3 reads CASSQDRQGAWTEAFF. CDR3 DNA: TGCGCCAGCAGCCAAGATCGGCAGGGGGCTTGGACTGAAGCTTTCTTT.